One sample yielded the 29 T cell receptor beta chains listed below, sequenced in a study of T-cell reconstitution after alpha-beta-depleted transplantation in children. The TCRbeta library was prepared with unique molecular identifiers. TCRdb recomputed calls from the PCR reads with MiXCR, one row per CDR3 protein. The repertoire has hundreds of thousands of distinct CDR3 sequences, roughly a tenth of them found once; the top ten carry approximately 5.9%. Sample: PBMCs from the stem cell graft donor, taken from the stem cell graft. These receptors were collected from a human donor who donated a stem cell graft to a child with acute lymphoblastic leukemia.

V gene TRBV3-1 combines with J gene TRBJ2-6; perhaps TRBD2 as D (7 bases). This CDR3 is built from 15 residues. Germline CDR1 reads LGHDT; CDR2 reads YNNKEL (reference sequence). Trimming took off 11 bases at V and 2 bases at J, with 16 bases between the two ends. The CDR3 sequence: CAGGGGHAGANVLTF. The DNA of the CDR3 is TGTGCCGGGGGCGGGGGACACGCTGGGGCCAACGTCCTGACTTTC. Filled out from reference TRBV3-1 and TRBJ2-6, the complete variable domain reads DTAVSQTPKYLVTQMGNDKSIKCEQNLGHDTMYWYKQDSKKFLKIMFSYNNKELIINETVPNRFSPKSPDKAHLNLHINSLELGDSAVYFCAGGGGHAGANVLTFGAGSRLTVL.

This clonotype was observed a few times. The rearrangement uses TRBV11-2 and TRBJ2-2; a weak D match, TRBD2 (6 bases). CDR3 length: 13 residues. Per the germline V gene, CDR1 is SGHAT and CDR2 is FQNNGV. With 2 bases removed from V and 7 bases from J, the gap between germline ends came to 8 bases. CDR3 bases: TGTGCCAGCAGCTTATTAGCGGACGGGGAGCTGTTTTTT. Protein: CASSLLADGELFF.

The sample holds a few counts of this clonotype. V is TRBV7-2 and J is TRBJ2-7; D is ambiguous. The V and J ends lost 5 bases and 3 bases respectively, with 14 bases between them. This CDR3 has 14 residues. CDR1 and CDR2 from the germline V gene are SGHTA and FQGNSA. The CDR3 loop reads CASSPFRQSYEQYF. As DNA, the CDR3 is TGTGCCAGCAGCCCTTTTAGACAAAGCTACGAGCAGTACTTC.

This clonotype was counted only a few times. The genes are TRBV7-6 and TRBJ1-3; D is perhaps TRBD1 (5 bases). The CDR3 is 15 amino acids. Between the trimmed V and J ends, which lost 4 bases and 2 bases, there was a span of 12 bases. Germline CDR1 SGHVS, CDR2 FNYEAQ. CDR3 region: CASSSPGTPGNTIYF. The CDR3, as DNA: TGTGCCAGCAGCTCCCCTGGGACGCCTGGAAACACCATATATTTT.

This clonotype was seen at least ten times. The V call is TRBV12-3 or TRBV12-4, the J call TRBJ1-2; D gene unclear. There are 15 residues in the CDR3. Trimming cost V 1 base and J 2 bases, with 11 bases left between them. CDR3 residues: CASSLVGGQNYGYTF. CDR3 coding DNA: TGTGCCAGCAGTTTAGTCGGCGGGCAGAACTATGGCTACACCTTC.

V and J are TRBV7-9 and TRBJ1-6, with 12 bases matching TRBD1. CDR1 is SEHNR, CDR2 FQNEAQ, per germline (reference sequence). Trimming removed 8 bases from V and 10 bases from J; junction bases left unmatched: 15. The CDR3 has 17 amino acids. In nucleotides, the CDR3 is TGTGCCAGCCACCACTCGGGGACAGGGGGCCTACTCTCACCCCTCCACTTT. This sequence encodes CASHHSGTGGLLSPLHF.

The CDR3 DNA follows: TGTGCCAGCAGCCAGAGGCGGCAGCTAAACACCGGGGAGCTGTTTTTT. Its translation: CASSQRRQLNTGELFF. V and J are TRBV14 and TRBJ2-2; D is uncertain. Germline assignment: CDR1 SGHDN and CDR2 FVKESK. Trimming pared 3 bases from V and 2 bases from J, leaving 13 bases between. The CDR3 totals 16 residues.

At least ten counts were recorded for this clonotype. The chain recombines TRBV20-1 with TRBJ1-5; a weak D match, TRBD1 (6 bases). This CDR3 is 14 amino acids long. Trimming cost V 5 bases and J 3 bases, with 14 bases left between them. Germline loops: CDR1 DFQATT, CDR2 SNEGSKA (reference sequence). The CDR3 nucleotides are TGCAGTGCTGCCCAAGGACAGCTCAATCAGCCCCAGCATTTT. Translating it yields CSAAQGQLNQPQHF.

This clonotype was found a few times. The V and J genes are TRBV5-1 and TRBJ1-3; 7 bases map to TRBD1. There are 17 residues in the CDR3. Germline CDR1 reads SGHRS; CDR2 reads YFSETQ. V shed 2 bases, J shed 3 bases, and the junction held 11 bases outside the gene matches. The CDR3 DNA reads as TGCGCCAGCAGCTTAGATAACAGGGGACGCTTTGGAAACACCATATATTTT. Amino acid sequence: CASSLDNRGRFGNTIYF.

This clonotype occurred many times. This rearrangement joins TRBV29-1 to TRBJ1-1; 9 bases map to TRBD1. The trim removed 3 bases at V and 6 bases at J, leaving 8 bases unmatched. Germline CDR1 is SQVTM and CDR2 is ANQGSEA. There are 14 residues in the CDR3. CDR3: CSVERDRAIAEAFF. The CDR3 nucleotides are TGCAGCGTTGAGAGGGACAGGGCAATTGCTGAAGCTTTCTTT.

The chain carries TRBV6-1 and TRBJ2-7, with 10 bases fitting TRBD1. Germline V gives CDR1 MNHNS, CDR2 SASEGT. The CDR3 length is 15 residues. J gave up 1 base and V 6 bases, and 6 bases lay outside the gene matches. CDR3 in amino acids: CASRISGQGSYEQYF. CDR3 nucleotides: TGTGCCAGCAGAATATCGGGACAGGGGTCCTACGAGCAGTACTTC.

This clonotype came up a few times. This chain connects TRBV10-3 to TRBJ2-3, with D possibly TRBD1 on 6 matching bases. The germline V gene encodes CDR1 ENHRY and CDR2 SYGVKD. V dropped 2 bases and J dropped 2 bases, with 8 bases sitting between them. The length of the CDR3 is 14 residues. For the CDR3, the DNA is TGTGCCATCAGTGAGGACAGGTTCACAGATACGCAGTATTTT. Amino acid sequence: CAISEDRFTDTQYF.

This clonotype was picked up a small number of times. V and J are TRBV29-1 and TRBJ1-5, with D tentatively TRBD1 (5 bases). The CDR3 runs to 13 residues. CDR1 is SQVTM, CDR2 ANQGSEA, per germline. V was shortened by 5 bases and J by 7 bases, with 15 bases between the two germline ends. The chain's CDR3 is CSVSGGGVQPQHF. The CDR3 DNA follows: TGCAGCGTTTCGGGGGGGGGAGTCCAGCCCCAGCATTTT.

V and J are TRBV2 and TRBJ2-7; D possibly corresponds to TRBD1 (5 bases). The CDR3 loop spans 11 amino acids. Trimming took off 6 bases at V and 2 bases at J, with 5 bases between the two ends. Germline-derived CDR1 and CDR2 are SNHLY and FYNNEI. CDR3 in amino acids: CASRDTYEQYF. The CDR3, as DNA: TGTGCCAGCAGGGACACCTACGAGCAGTACTTC.

Ten or more counts support this clonotype. This sequence joins TRBV5-1 and TRBJ2-4, with D possibly matching TRBD2 (5 bases). V was trimmed by 0 bases and J by 5 bases, leaving 9 bases between them. CDR1 is SGHRS and CDR2 is YFSETQ in the germline V gene. This CDR3 has 14 residues. This CDR3 is CASSLVGGENIQYF. CDR3 DNA sequence: TGCGCCAGCAGCTTGGTCGGAGGTGAAAACATTCAGTACTTC.

The V gene is TRBV4-1, the J gene TRBJ2-5; 7 nucleotides line up with TRBD2. V lost 1 base to trimming and J lost 5 bases; unmatched junction nucleotides: 19. Germline CDR1 MGHRA, CDR2 YSYEKL. The CDR3 runs 19 residues. Written as DNA, the CDR3 is TGCGCCAGCAGCCAAGTGCCGGTGAGCGGGAAGCGACCCGGGGAGACCCAGTACTTC. This sequence encodes CASSQVPVSGKRPGETQYF.

The genes are TRBV4-3 and TRBJ1-4, with TRBD1 matching over 9 bases. The V segment lost 4 bases and the J segment 7 bases; nucleotides outside the gene matches: 7. The germline V gene has CDR1 LGHNA and CDR2 YSLEER. The CDR3 has 15 amino acids. The CDR3 sequence: CASSPDRGRPEKLFF. DNA of the CDR3: TGCGCCAGCAGCCCGGACAGGGGAAGGCCTGAAAAACTGTTTTTT.

This chain connects TRBV2 to TRBJ2-5; D may be TRBD1 (5 bases). The germline CDR1 and CDR2 sequences are SNHLY and FYNNEI. The V gene lost 7 bases and the J gene lost 8 bases, with 20 bases spanning the gap. CDR3 length equals 14 residues. Here the CDR3 DNA reads TGTGCCAGCATCCAAGGGGTCCGGACCCCAACCCAGTACTTC. Translation gives CASIQGVRTPTQYF.

CDR3 amino acids: CASSPSGGRYEQYF. The CDR3, as DNA: TGTGCCAGTAGCCCCAGCGGGGGGAGGTACGAGCAGTACTTC. This rearrangement joins TRBV19 to TRBJ2-7, with TRBD2 identical over 9 bases. The CDR3 totals 14 residues. Germline V gives CDR1 LNHDA, CDR2 SQIVND (reference sequence). With 6 bases clipped from V and 4 bases from J, the junction kept 7 bases outside the gene matches.

The V gene is TRBV5-1, the J gene TRBJ2-3; maybe TRBD1 (6 bases). The germline V gene has CDR1 SGHRS and CDR2 YFSETQ. This CDR3 spans 15 amino acids. Trimming pared 4 bases from V and 3 bases from J, leaving 15 bases between. This chain's CDR3 is CASSLLGAGTDTQYF. The CDR3 DNA reads TGCGCCAGCAGCCTCCTGGGGGCCGGGACAGATACGCAGTATTTT. Based on the CDR3 plus reference TRBV5-1 and TRBJ2-3, the full variable domain is KAGVTQTPRYLIKTRGQQVTLSCSPISGHRSVSWYQQTPGQGLQFLFEYFSETQRNKGNFPGRFSGRQFSNSRSEMNVSTLELGDSALYLCASSLLGAGTDTQYFGPGTRLTVL.

This clonotype was counted only a few times. The chain combines TRBV2 with TRBJ2-7; no clear D. Deletions cut 6 bases from V and 4 bases from J, with 13 bases between. The germline V gene has CDR1 SNHLY and CDR2 FYNNEI. The length of the CDR3 is 13 residues. The CDR3 loop reads CASRAPPRYEQYF. CDR3 sequence (DNA): TGTGCCAGCAGGGCCCCCCCCCGGTACGAGCAGTACTTC.

This chain links TRBV6-1 with TRBJ2-2; D gene uncertain. Germline CDR1 reads MNHNS; CDR2 reads SASEGT. This CDR3 has 16 amino acids. With 0 bases removed from V and 6 bases from J, the gap between germline ends came to 14 bases. CDR3 sequence: CASSEAGYVGAGELFF. CDR3 sequence (DNA): TGTGCCAGCAGTGAAGCCGGTTACGTGGGTGCCGGGGAGCTGTTTTTT.

The table lists this clonotype with a few counts. V gene TRBV6-2 or TRBV6-3 combines with J gene TRBJ2-7; D not resolved. The CDR3 is made up of 15 amino acids. Trimming stripped 3 bases from V and 2 bases from J, with 14 bases between. Germline-derived CDR1 and CDR2 are MNHEY and SVGEGT. The CDR3, as DNA: TGTGCCAGCAGTTATCCGCCCCAGGTACCCTACGAGCAGTACTTC. It codes for CASSYPPQVPYEQYF.

To note about this clonotype: A much more abundant neighbour one base away suggests this may be a read error. The V call is TRBV11-3, the J call TRBJ1-1, with 7 nucleotides matching TRBD1. The CDR3 covers 13 residues. Germline CDR1 is SGHNT and CDR2 is YENEEA. CDR3 DNA sequence: TGTGCCTGCAGCCTAGACAGGGAAACTGAAGCTTTCTTT. The encoded protein is CACSLDRETEAFF.

This clonotype showed up many times. This rearrangement joins TRBV5-1 to TRBJ2-3; TRBD2 matches at 9 bases. V shed 4 bases, J shed 6 bases, and the junction held 9 bases outside the gene matches. Germline values: CDR1 SGHRS, CDR2 YFSETQ. The CDR3 loop spans 15 amino acids. The CDR3 loop is CASSPGLAWGDTQYF. In nucleotides, the CDR3 is TGCGCCAGCAGCCCGGGACTAGCTTGGGGGGATACGCAGTATTTT. The whole variable domain, remainder taken from reference TRBV5-1 and TRBJ2-3, is KAGVTQTPRYLIKTRGQQVTLSCSPISGHRSVSWYQQTPGQGLQFLFEYFSETQRNKGNFPGRFSGRQFSNSRSEMNVSTLELGDSALYLCASSPGLAWGDTQYFGPGTRLTVL.

The V call is TRBV6-1, the J call TRBJ2-4; D not certain. The length of the CDR3 is 13 residues. The V gene's germline CDR1 is MNHNS and CDR2 SASEGT. The ends were cut back, 8 bases at V and 4 bases at J, with 12 bases in the middle. In DNA form, the CDR3 reads TGTGCCAGCCACGGTATCGGGAAAAACATTCAGTACTTC. Translation gives CASHGIGKNIQYF.

The V gene is TRBV7-2, the J gene TRBJ2-3, with TRBD2 matching 9 bases. Germline loops: CDR1 SGHTA, CDR2 FQGNSA. The CDR3 is made up of 17 amino acids. The V and J ends lost 7 bases and 1 base, in that order; junction bases with no gene match: 12. CDR3 bases: TGTGCCAGCACCCGGGGGGGCGGGGGGGCTCGCACAGATACGCAGTATTTT. Translated: CASTRGGGGARTDTQYF.

This clonotype was recorded at least ten times. The CDR3 DNA sequence: TGCAGCGTTGCGGTCGGAACTACCGGGGAGCTGTTTTTT. The encoded protein is CSVAVGTTGELFF. The rearrangement links TRBV29-1 to TRBJ2-2; D unclear. In germline, CDR1 is SQVTM, CDR2 ANQGSEA. Trimming took 4 bases from V and 5 from J, leaving 11 bases between them. CDR3 length: 13 residues.

This clonotype was found many times. CDR3 residues: CASRDHKAGNTIYF. The CDR3 DNA reads TGTGCCAGCAGAGATCACAAAGCGGGAAACACCATATATTTT. This chain joins TRBV6-1 and TRBJ1-3; D uncertain. Trimming pared 6 bases from V and 4 bases from J, leaving 13 bases between. The CDR3 contains 14 residues. CDR1 and CDR2 (germline): MNHNS, SASEGT.